This T cell receptor beta chain stems from a study of regulatory T cells in long-lasting Graves disease. Overall study findings and caveats: Lower TCR diversity characterized persistent Graves' patients relative to newly diagnosed patients.

Germline V gene data show CDR1 as MNHNS and CDR2 as SASEGT. The CDR3 totals 14 residues. The ends were cut back, 9 bases at V and 7 bases at J, with 16 bases in the middle. Sequencing libraries for TCR beta were prepared with iRepertoire HTBI primers and Arm-PCR of CDR3 regions. MiXCR, run by TCRdb on the multiplex PCR reads, gives a single entry per CDR3 protein. The table shows 400,000 or so distinct CDR3 sequences, with 23% occurring only once. Time point in this sample: persistent/refractory GD, antithyroid drugs over 5 years with positive TRAb. TCR sequences were obtained from RNA taken from PBMCs. This clonotype was seen repeatedly, ten times or more. Its antigen is unidentified.

The V and J genes are TRBV6-1 and TRBJ1-6, with no clear D. The starting material was peripheral blood mononuclear cells (PBMCs), obtained when the disease was refractory, from a patient treated with antithyroid drugs. This sequence was found in a female donor with Graves disease. The CDR3 DNA sequence: TGTGCCAGTAAGGACCGGACGGTGAATTCACCCCTCCACTTT. Encoded protein: CASKDRTVNSPLHF.